Described below is a single T cell receptor (beta chain) sequence and its context. Followed over time, Seattle patients had been enrolled while infection was active. This record comes from a study of blood T cell repertoires in COVID-19. The overall study: From the United States, Italy and Spain came samples of acute and convalescent COVID-19. T cells, B-cell-depleted T cells, or PBMCs supplied cDNA or gDNA.

Study processing details: For nucleated cells, counts were estimated from reference gene primer amplification. Clones were read by immunoSEQ multiplex PCR, and TCRdb kept only the in-frame ones, dropping some. D and trimming were read from the DNA, whereas the V and J calls and clone size are those reported in that table. The repertoire includes about 200,000 clones, more than 75% of them detected once, and 8.2% sits in the top ten. Looked up from germline, CDR1 is MDHEN and CDR2 is SYDVKM. V shed 5 bases and J 1 base; nucleotides not matched to a gene: 2. The CDR3 extends over 13 amino acids. This clonotype originated in a woman over 75 with COVID-19, enrolled during active disease. Material for sequencing was peripheral blood. V gene TRBV28 combines with J gene TRBJ2-7; the match to TRBD1 covers 7 bases. Here the CDR3 DNA reads TGTGCCAGCAGTATGGACAGGTCCTACGAGCAGTACTTC. It yields the protein CASSMDRSYEQYF.